The 21 T cell receptor beta chains below were found in one sample sequenced in a study of T cells in Graves' hyperthyroidism and ophthalmopathy. The TCR beta CDR3 regions underwent amplification using RNA transcripts as the source. First-round RT-PCR with HTBI primers amplified the TCR CDR3 region. Via MiXCR, TCRdb re-called the multiplex PCR reads, giving one row per CDR3 protein. This table holds a few hundred thousand distinct CDR3 sequences, around 13% found once. The sequenced material came from blood. Every receptor here comes from a woman aged 25 to 39 with Graves' hyperthyroidism that later progressed to Graves' ophthalmopathy.

Many counts were recorded for this clonotype. The chain couples TRBV2 to TRBJ2-6, with unresolved D. Germline lookup yields CDR1 SNHLY and CDR2 FYNNEI. V gave up 8 bases and J gave up 0 bases, with 2 bases separating them. There are 12 residues in the CDR3. This chain's CDR3 is CASRSGANVLTF. CDR3 bases: TGTGCCAGCCGCTCTGGGGCCAACGTCCTGACTTTC.

This clonotype was detected only a few times. The chain carries TRBV19 and TRBJ2-3, with 13 bases lining up with TRBD2. Germline V gene data show CDR1 as LNHDA and CDR2 as SQIVND (reference sequence). J gave up 11 bases and V 1 base, and 6 bases lay outside the gene matches. The CDR3 sequence is 15 residues long. CDR3 in amino acids: CASSIGTSGSVEQYF. CDR3 nucleotide sequence: TGTGCCAGTAGTATAGGGACTAGCGGGAGTGTCGAGCAGTATTTT.

The table lists this clonotype with a few counts. This chain uses TRBV20-1 with TRBJ2-3; 10 bases map to TRBD2. CDR1 and CDR2 (germline): DFQATT, SNEGSKA (reference sequence). The CDR3 loop spans 17 amino acids. Trimming took 5 bases from V and 3 from J; bases not matched to a gene: 14. The CDR3 is CSAHKVSSGSWTDTQYF. The CDR3 DNA follows: TGCAGTGCTCATAAGGTCTCTAGCGGGAGTTGGACAGATACGCAGTATTTT.

The V and J genes are TRBV6-5 and TRBJ1-2; D may be TRBD1 (5 bases). Per germline, CDR1 MNHEY and CDR2 SVGAGI. Between the trimmed V and J ends, which lost 0 bases and 8 bases, there was a span of 16 bases. This CDR3 region has 15 residues. The CDR3 is CASSYSKVGVSGYTF. CDR3 nucleotide sequence: TGTGCCAGCAGTTACTCGAAAGTGGGGGTCAGCGGCTACACCTTC.

At least ten counts were recorded for this clonotype. The chain employs TRBV12-3 or TRBV12-4 and TRBJ1-3, with 9 bases matching TRBD1. V gave up 7 bases and J gave up 7 bases; unmatched junction bases: 5. CDR3 length: 13 amino acids. The CDR3 spells CASNGQGFNTIYF. Here the CDR3 DNA reads TGTGCCAGCAACGGACAGGGGTTCAACACCATATATTTT.

This clonotype was detected only a few times. A read error may account for a junction end that differs from germline. The chain has TRBV29-1 and TRBJ1-2; D unresolved. CDR3 length equals 13 residues. Germline V gene sequence: CDR1 SQVTM, CDR2 ANQGSEA. The CDR3: CSVSHSPNYDYTF. The CDR3 nucleotides are TGCAGCGTTTCTCACAGCCCTAACTATGACTACACCTTC.

This clonotype was detected a few times. This chain connects TRBV7-3 to TRBJ2-2; 11 nucleotides line up with TRBD1. V shed 5 bases, J shed 4 bases, and the junction held 6 bases outside the gene matches. Germline V gene lookup returns CDR1 SGHTA and CDR2 FQGTGA. CDR3 length: 16 amino acids. The DNA for the CDR3 is TGTGCCAGCAGCCTCTCGGGACAGGGGGTCACCGGGGAGCTGTTTTTT. It yields the protein CASSLSGQGVTGELFF.

For this clonotype: A read error is possible here, since a much larger clone lies one base away. CDR3 sequence: CVISDGQQETQYF. Here the CDR3 DNA reads TGTGTCATCAGTGACGGCCAGCAAGAGACCCAGTACTTC. The chain joins TRBV10-3 to TRBJ2-5, with no clear D. The germline V gene encodes CDR1 ENHRY and CDR2 SYGVKD. The CDR3 is made up of 13 amino acids.

The CDR3 DNA sequence: TGCAGTGCTAGAGAGCGGGTGATTGTTCGCGATACGCAGTATTTT. It encodes CSARERVIVRDTQYF. This sequence joins TRBV20-1 and TRBJ2-3, with a tentative D call TRBD2 (5 bases). Per the germline V gene, CDR1 is DFQATT and CDR2 is SNEGSKA (reference sequence). This CDR3 contains 15 residues. The germline V and J ends were trimmed by 0 bases and 6 bases, with 16 bases remaining between them.

The chain combines TRBV20-1 with TRBJ2-5; TRBD1 might be the D (7 bases). The V and J ends lost 6 bases and 1 base respectively, with 12 bases between them. CDR3 length equals 13 residues. CDR1 is DFQATT and CDR2 is SNEGSKA in the germline V gene (reference sequence). The CDR3 DNA reads TGCAGTGCCGGGGGACAGACCCAAGAGACCCAGTACTTC. It specifies CSAGGQTQETQYF.

This clonotype has ten or more counts. The V and J genes are TRBV27 and TRBJ2-1; 8 nucleotides line up with TRBD2. The germline CDR1 and CDR2 sequences are MNHEY and SMNVEV (reference sequence). The V segment lost 4 bases and the J segment 12 bases; nucleotides outside the gene matches: 11. The CDR3 is made up of 14 amino acids. DNA for the CDR3: TGTGCCAGCAGTTCCCCGGGAGGGAGGGGGGTGCAGTTCTTC. Translation: CASSSPGGRGVQFF.

In its sample, this clonotype was seen many times. V and J are TRBV6-5 and TRBJ2-5; 8 positions match TRBD1. CDR1 and CDR2 (germline): MNHEY, SVGAGI. The CDR3 totals 15 residues. J gave up 5 bases and V 2 bases, and 7 bases lay outside the gene matches. CDR3 loop: CASSYVRGQRETQYF. The CDR3 coding sequence is TGTGCCAGCAGTTACGTCAGGGGGCAGCGGGAGACCCAGTACTTC.

This clonotype has at least ten counts. The genes are TRBV9 and TRBJ2-7; D is undetermined. Germline lookup yields CDR1 SGDLS and CDR2 YYNGEE. Trimming left V 3 bases short and J 3 bases short, with 10 bases between. The CDR3 runs to 13 residues. Here the CDR3 reads CASSGPLGYEQYF. The CDR3 DNA sequence: TGTGCCAGCAGCGGACCCCTCGGCTACGAGCAGTACTTC. Using reference TRBV9 and TRBJ2-7 for the parts outside the CDR3, the full variable domain is DSGVTQTPKHLITATGQRVTLRCSPRSGDLSVYWYQQSLDQGLQFLIQYYNGEERAKGNILERFSAQQFPDLHSELNLSSLELGDSALYFCASSGPLGYEQYFGPGTRLTVT.

This clonotype was detected a few times. The gene calls are TRBV2 and TRBJ1-5, with 7 bases identical to TRBD1. The junction had 9 bases not matched to a gene; V was cut back by 8 bases and J by 5 bases. The CDR3 is 14 amino acids. The V gene's germline CDR1 is SNHLY and CDR2 FYNNEI. CDR3 residues: CASGQAGGDQPQHF. CDR3 in DNA: TGTGCCAGCGGACAGGCAGGGGGGGATCAGCCCCAGCATTTT. Variable domain in full (rest from reference TRBV2 and TRBJ1-5): EPEVTQTPSHQVTQMGQEVILRCVPISNHLYFYWYRQILGQKVEFLVSFYNNEISEKSEIFDDQFSVERPDGSNFTLKIRSTKLEDSAMYFCASGQAGGDQPQHFGDGTRLSIL.

This clonotype was seen more than once but under ten times. The chain combines TRBV12-3 or TRBV12-4 with TRBJ2-7; TRBD2 aligns across 7 bases. The CDR3 extends over 17 amino acids. The ends lost 5 bases at V and 2 bases at J; junction bases unmatched: 15. The CDR3 DNA reads TGTGCCAGCAGTCCCTTGTCTTGGGCGGGGGACCCCTACGAGCAGTACTTC. Protein product: CASSPLSWAGDPYEQYF.

This clonotype was counted many times. The gene calls are TRBV11-1 and TRBJ1-5; D not resolved. Looked up from germline, CDR1 is SGHAT and CDR2 is FQDESV (reference sequence). The CDR3 has 13 amino acids. Trimming took 4 bases from V and 6 from J, leaving 10 bases between them. CDR3 in amino acids: CASSSSRGQPQHF. Here the CDR3 DNA reads TGTGCCAGCAGCTCAAGCCGGGGTCAGCCCCAGCATTTT.

This clonotype has at least ten counts. The rearrangement links TRBV20-1 to TRBJ1-1; weak D call: TRBD1 (5 bases). The CDR3 spans 11 residues. From germline, CDR1 is DFQATT and CDR2 SNEGSKA (reference sequence). Between the trimmed V and J ends, which lost 5 bases and 8 bases, there was a span of 12 bases. CDR3 in amino acids: CSARDSPEAFF. Here the CDR3 DNA reads TGCAGTGCTCGTGACAGCCCCGAAGCTTTCTTT.

This chain links TRBV24-1 with TRBJ2-3, with TRBD2 matching over 10 bases. Germline V gene lookup returns CDR1 KGHDR and CDR2 SFDVKD. The CDR3 sequence is 14 residues long. J gave up 4 bases and V 7 bases, and 4 bases lay outside the gene matches. The CDR3 loop is CATSGLAVADTQYF. Written as DNA, the CDR3 is TGTGCCACCAGCGGACTAGCGGTCGCAGATACGCAGTATTTT.

J is TRBJ2-3 and V is TRBV10-3, with TRBD2 as a possible D gene (5 bases). From germline, CDR1 is ENHRY and CDR2 SYGVKD. V was shortened by 4 bases and J by 0 bases, with 5 bases between the two germline ends. The CDR3 is made up of 13 amino acids. The CDR3 DNA is TGTGCCATCAGTGGCGGGAGCACAGATACGCAGTATTTT. It translates to CAISGGSTDTQYF.

The table lists this clonotype with a few counts. J is TRBJ2-2 and V is TRBV19, with D possibly matching TRBD1 (6 bases). Trimming stripped 7 bases from V and 5 bases from J, with 23 bases between. The germline gives CDR1 LNHDA, CDR2 SQIVND (reference sequence). The CDR3 totals 17 residues. DNA of the CDR3: TGTGCCAGTAATCGGTTTGCAGGGGCCGCTGGGACCGGGGAGCTGTTTTTT. It specifies CASNRFAGAAGTGELFF.

With respect to this clonotype: One end of the junction fails to match germline, which may point to a read error. The V gene is TRBV20-1, the J gene TRBJ2-7; 12 bases fit TRBD1. The CDR3 has 14 amino acids. Germline V lookup: CDR1 DFQATT, CDR2 SNEGSKA (reference sequence). The CDR3 spells CSASMGQGAYEQSF. CDR3 nucleotide sequence: TGCAGTGCTAGTATGGGACAGGGGGCCTACGAGCAGTCCTTC.